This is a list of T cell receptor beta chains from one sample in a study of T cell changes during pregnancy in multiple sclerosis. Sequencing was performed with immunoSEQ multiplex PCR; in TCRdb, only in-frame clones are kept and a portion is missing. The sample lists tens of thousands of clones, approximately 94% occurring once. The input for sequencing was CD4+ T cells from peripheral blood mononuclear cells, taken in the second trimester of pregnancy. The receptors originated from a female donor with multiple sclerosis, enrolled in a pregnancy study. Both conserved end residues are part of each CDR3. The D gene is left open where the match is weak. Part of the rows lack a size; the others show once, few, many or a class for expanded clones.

CASSYGSSYNEQFF | TGTGCCAGCAGTTATGGGAGCTCCTACAATGAGCAGTTCTTC | TRBJ2-1 | - | - | TRBV28
CASSDARGGYNEQFF | TGTGCCAGCAGTGATGCCAGGGGTGGGTACAATGAGCAGTTCTTC | TRBJ2-1 | - | - | TRBV6-1
CASRTTGDEKLFF | TGTGCCAGTAGGACTACAGGGGATGAAAAACTGTTTTTT | TRBJ1-4 | few | TRBD1 | TRBV19
CASSLVGGNEQYF | TGTGCCAGCAGCTTAGTAGGGGGTAACGAGCAGTACTTC | TRBJ2-7 | - | - | TRBV7-6
CASSRADRTNQPQHF | TGCGCCAGCAGCCGGGCCGACAGGACAAATCAGCCCCAGCATTTT | TRBJ1-5 | - | - | TRBV4-1
CASSQLQQGTYEQYF | TGTGCCAGCAGCCAACTCCAACAGGGGACCTACGAGCAGTACTTC | TRBJ2-7 | - | TRBD1 | TRBV14
CASSLDFTRMGETQYF | TGTGCCAGCAGCTTAGATTTTACTAGGATGGGGGAGACCCAGTACTTC | TRBJ2-5 | - | - | TRBV11-2
CASSSFGTGEYGYTF | TGTGCCAGCAGCTCTTTCGGGACAGGGGAATATGGCTACACCTTC | TRBJ1-2 | - | TRBD1 | TRBV7-2
CASSVGGRGETQYF | TGTGCCAGCAGTGTCGGGGGGCGCGGAGAGACCCAGTACTTC | TRBJ2-5 | - | - | TRBV7-2
CASSLGLALLAEQYF | TGCGCCAGCAGCTTAGGTTTAGCTCTTCTCGCCGAGCAGTACTTC | TRBJ2-7 | - | - | TRBV5-1
CASSLAGTSGNEQFF | TGCGCCAGCAGCTTGGCCGGGACTAGCGGAAATGAGCAGTTCTTC | TRBJ2-1 | - | TRBD2 | TRBV5-1
CASSPVSPRTSTDTQYF | TGTGCCAGCTCACCGGTTAGTCCGCGCACTAGCACAGATACGCAGTATTTT | TRBJ2-3 | - | - | TRBV18
CAWRLSFSGNTIYF | TGTGCCTGGAGACTGTCCTTCTCTGGAAACACCATATATTTT | TRBJ1-3 | - | - | TRBV30
CASSQNRGPYNEQFF | TGTGCCAGCTCACAGAACAGGGGGCCCTACAATGAGCAGTTCTTC | TRBJ2-1 | - | TRBD1 | TRBV18
CASSVDPSGDNEQFF | TGTGCCAGCAGCGTAGATCCTAGCGGGGACAATGAGCAGTTCTTC | TRBJ2-1 | - | TRBD2 | TRBV9
CASSMGGGFYQPQHF | TGTGCCAGTAGTATGGGTGGAGGGTTCTATCAGCCCCAGCATTTT | TRBJ1-5 | - | - | TRBV19
CASSLGAGITDTQYF | TGCGCCAGCAGCTTGGGGGCAGGGATCACAGATACGCAGTATTTT | TRBJ2-3 | - | - | TRBV5-1
CASSMRLAGGAETQYF | TGTGCCAGCAGCATGAGACTAGCGGGAGGGGCAGAGACCCAGTACTTC | TRBJ2-5 | - | TRBD2 | TRBV13
CASSVGGRAPETQYF | TGTGCCAGCAGCGTAGGCGGGAGGGCCCCTGAGACCCAGTACTTC | TRBJ2-5 | - | TRBD2 | TRBV9
CARGQGLRAEAFF | TGTGCCAGAGGACAGGGCTTAAGAGCTGAAGCTTTCTTT | TRBJ1-1 | - | TRBD1 | TRBV2
CASSPQYGGGYNEQFF | TGCGCCAGCAGCCCCCAATATGGGGGGGGCTACAATGAGCAGTTCTTC | TRBJ2-1 | once | TRBD2 | TRBV5-1
CASSENFSYEQYF | TGCGCCAGCAGTGAGAACTTCTCCTACGAGCAGTACTTC | TRBJ2-7 | once | - | TRBV10-2